Given below is one T cell receptor beta chain in context. The antigen this receptor binds is unknown. There are no base qualities to consult, and no much larger clone falls within one base. This entry is derived from a study of blood T cell repertoires in COVID-19 (dated by TCRdb to the early 2020s). Concerning the study at large: The collaborator samples originated in the United States, Italy and Spain and spanned the acute and convalescent phases of COVID-19. The sample metadata nearly always contained a de-identified subject ID, COVID-19 status, age in years and sex. The samples were drawn from two sources: the first 160 participants of the ongoing ImmuneRACE study, and 1,254 subjects contributed by 6 global collaborators. Where HLA class I and class II types were available, the types were taken from metadata supplied by the sample provider, not from assay-based typing. Subjects who had been exposed to COVID-19, were actively infected with it, or had recovered from it provided the deeply sampled blood TCRbeta repertoires that made up the dataset. The repertoires were made available in a free public database intended to serve as a resource for research on the immune response to SARS-CoV-2. The material from the prospective study consisted of cDNA or gDNA derived from T cells, B-cell-depleted T cells, or PBMCs.

Each collaborating institution followed its own protocols to collect whole blood in K2EDTA tubes. Collaborator samples were shipped for TCRbeta analysis as frozen whole blood, isolated PBMCs, or DNA extracted from either sample type. What the study reported, not specific to this receptor: The quantity of clinical and demographic metadata differed by source and by participant and was supplied without curation.

TCRbeta CDR3 regions were amplified from genomic DNA using the immunoSEQ Assay, a bias-controlled multiplex PCR. Per the source publication's procedure: The number of nucleated cells in each sample was estimated by amplification of reference gene primers within the assay. Sequence reads were collapsed and filtered to measure the absolute abundance of every unique TCRbeta CDR3 rearrangement. For each sample, productive Simpson clonality was calculated as the square root of Simpson's diversity index across productive rearrangements. The immuneACCESS repertoire file appears here via TCRdb, limited to in-frame rearrangements. These files lack a portion of the clones; in checked studies, under half of the deficit traces to unresolved V genes, and the cause of the others is not known. V and J calls and clone size are copied from that table; D and trimming were computed from the DNA. This sample is represented by under 300,000 clones; roughly 88% of them were singletons. The top ten clonotypes cover around 10% of the sample.

From the cysteine through the phenylalanine, the CDR3 covers 15 amino acids. CDR3 DNA only is kept here, 45 bases in frame from base 1. Trimming takes 4 bases from V and 0 bases from J, and the germline ends sit 10 bases apart. Reading the germline V gene (reference sequence) gives CDR1 PRHDT and CDR2 FYEKMQ. Recombination connected TRBV13 to TRBJ1-3, with the D gene too uncertain to name. The sample comprised peripheral blood. This TCR came from a woman aged 70 to 79 with acute or convalescent COVID-19. This receptor carries the CDR3 CASSWAAPSGNTIYF. The sequenced DNA: TGTGCCAGCAGCTGGGCTGCACCCTCTGGAAACACCATATATTTT. Beyond the CDR3, the reference TRBV13 and TRBJ1-3 genes provide the residues; the full variable domain reads: AAGVIQSPRHLIKEKRETATLKCYPIPRHDTVYWYQQGPGQDPQFLISFYEKMQSDKGSIPDRFSAQQFSDYHSELNMSSLELGDSALYFCASSWAAPSGNTIYFGEGSWLTVV.